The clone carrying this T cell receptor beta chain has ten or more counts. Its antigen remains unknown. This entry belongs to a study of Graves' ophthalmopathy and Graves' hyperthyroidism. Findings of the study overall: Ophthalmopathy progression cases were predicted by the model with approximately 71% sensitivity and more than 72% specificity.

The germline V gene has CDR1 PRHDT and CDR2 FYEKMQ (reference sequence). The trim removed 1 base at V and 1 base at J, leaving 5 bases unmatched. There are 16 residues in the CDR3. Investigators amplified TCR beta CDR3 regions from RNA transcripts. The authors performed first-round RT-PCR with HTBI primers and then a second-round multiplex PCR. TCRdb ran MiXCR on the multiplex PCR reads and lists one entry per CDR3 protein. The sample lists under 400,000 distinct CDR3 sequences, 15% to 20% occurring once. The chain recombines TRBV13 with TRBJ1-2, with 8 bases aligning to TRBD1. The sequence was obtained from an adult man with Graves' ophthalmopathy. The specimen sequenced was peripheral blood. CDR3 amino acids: CASSLEGRGLNYGYTF. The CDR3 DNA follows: TGTGCCAGCAGCTTAGAGGGCAGGGGGCTTAACTATGGCTACACCTTC.